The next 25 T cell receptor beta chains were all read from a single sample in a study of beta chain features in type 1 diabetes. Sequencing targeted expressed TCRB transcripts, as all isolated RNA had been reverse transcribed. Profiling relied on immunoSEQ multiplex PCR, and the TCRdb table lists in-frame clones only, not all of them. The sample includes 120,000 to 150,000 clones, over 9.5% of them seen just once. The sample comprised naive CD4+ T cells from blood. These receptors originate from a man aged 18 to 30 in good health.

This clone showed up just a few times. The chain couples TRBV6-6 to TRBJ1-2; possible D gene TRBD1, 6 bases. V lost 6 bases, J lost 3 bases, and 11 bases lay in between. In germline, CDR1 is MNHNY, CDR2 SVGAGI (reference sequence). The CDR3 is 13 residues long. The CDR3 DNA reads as TGTGCCAGCAGGGACAGCGTTTACTATGGCTACACCTTC. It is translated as CASRDSVYYGYTF.

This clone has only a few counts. CDR3 sequence: CASSSRGGRNNEQFF. The CDR3 DNA reads as TGTGCCAGCAGCTCCCGAGGGGGCAGGAACAATGAGCAGTTCTTC. The rearrangement joins TRBV5-5 to TRBJ2-1, with 7 bases fitting TRBD1. V gave up 3 bases and J gave up 5 bases; unmatched junction bases: 8. The CDR3 contains 15 residues. Germline CDR1 and CDR2: SGHKS and YYEKEE (reference sequence).

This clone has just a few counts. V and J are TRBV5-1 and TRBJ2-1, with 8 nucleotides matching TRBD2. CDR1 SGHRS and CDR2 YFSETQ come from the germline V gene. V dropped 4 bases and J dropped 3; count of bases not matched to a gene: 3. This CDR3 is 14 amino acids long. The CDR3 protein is CASSDGGGYNEQFF. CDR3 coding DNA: TGCGCCAGCAGCGACGGGGGGGGCTACAATGAGCAGTTCTTC.

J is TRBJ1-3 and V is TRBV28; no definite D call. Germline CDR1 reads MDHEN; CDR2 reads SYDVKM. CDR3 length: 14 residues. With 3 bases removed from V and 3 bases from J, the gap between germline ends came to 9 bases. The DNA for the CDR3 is TGTGCCAGCAGTTTTTTGACACTTGGAAACACCATATATTTT. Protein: CASSFLTLGNTIYF. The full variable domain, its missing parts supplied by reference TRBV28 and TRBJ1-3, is DVKVTQSSRYLVKRTGEKVFLECVQDMDHENMFWYRQDPGLGLRLIYFSYDVKMKEKGDIPEGYSVSREKKERFSLILESASTNQTSMYLCASSFLTLGNTIYFGEGSWLTVV.

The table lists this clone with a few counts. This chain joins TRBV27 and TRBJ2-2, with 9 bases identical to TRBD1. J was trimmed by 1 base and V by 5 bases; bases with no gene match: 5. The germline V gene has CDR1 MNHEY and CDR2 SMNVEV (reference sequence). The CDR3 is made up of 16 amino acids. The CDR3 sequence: CASSSPGQGNTGELFF. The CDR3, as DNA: TGTGCCAGCAGTAGCCCGGGACAGGGGAACACCGGGGAGCTGTTTTTT.

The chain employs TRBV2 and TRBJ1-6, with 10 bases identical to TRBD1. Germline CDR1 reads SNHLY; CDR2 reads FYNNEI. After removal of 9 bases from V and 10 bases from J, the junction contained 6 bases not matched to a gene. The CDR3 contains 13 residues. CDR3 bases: TGTGCCAGGACAGGACAGGGGGACTCACCCCTCCACTTT. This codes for CARTGQGDSPLHF.

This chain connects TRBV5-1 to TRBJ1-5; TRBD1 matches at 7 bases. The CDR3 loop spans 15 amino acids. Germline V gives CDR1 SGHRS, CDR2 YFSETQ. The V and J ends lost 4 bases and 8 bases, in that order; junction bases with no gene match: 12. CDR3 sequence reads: CASSMTGSQGEPQHF. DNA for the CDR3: TGCGCCAGCAGCATGACAGGGAGTCAGGGGGAGCCCCAGCATTTT. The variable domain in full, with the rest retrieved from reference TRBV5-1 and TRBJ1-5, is KAGVTQTPRYLIKTRGQQVTLSCSPISGHRSVSWYQQTPGQGLQFLFEYFSETQRNKGNFPGRFSGRQFSNSRSEMNVSTLELGDSALYLCASSMTGSQGEPQHFGDGTRLSIL.

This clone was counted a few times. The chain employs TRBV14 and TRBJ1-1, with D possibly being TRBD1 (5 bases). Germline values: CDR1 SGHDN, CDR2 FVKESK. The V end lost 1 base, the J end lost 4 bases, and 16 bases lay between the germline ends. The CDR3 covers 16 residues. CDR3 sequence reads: CASSQANYGGTTEAFF. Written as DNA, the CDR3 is TGTGCCAGCAGCCAAGCCAACTATGGGGGGACCACTGAAGCTTTCTTT.

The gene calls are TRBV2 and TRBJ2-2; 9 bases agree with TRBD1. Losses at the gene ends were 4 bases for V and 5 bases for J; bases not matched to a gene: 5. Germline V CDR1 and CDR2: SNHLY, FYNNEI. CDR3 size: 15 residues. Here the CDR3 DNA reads TGTGCCAGCAGTGTACAGGGGGCTCTAACCGGGGAGCTGTTTTTT. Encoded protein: CASSVQGALTGELFF.

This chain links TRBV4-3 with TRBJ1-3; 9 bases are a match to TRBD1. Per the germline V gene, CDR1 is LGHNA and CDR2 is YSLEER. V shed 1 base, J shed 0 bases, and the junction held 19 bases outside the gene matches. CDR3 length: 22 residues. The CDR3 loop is CASSQVRILDRGGYNSGNTIYF. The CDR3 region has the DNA TGCGCCAGCAGCCAAGTGAGGATTTTGGACAGGGGAGGTTATAACTCTGGAAACACCATATATTTT.

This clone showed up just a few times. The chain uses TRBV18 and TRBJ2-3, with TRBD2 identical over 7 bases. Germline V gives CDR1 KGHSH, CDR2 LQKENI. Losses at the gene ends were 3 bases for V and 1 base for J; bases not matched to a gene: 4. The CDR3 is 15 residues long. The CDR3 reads CASSPNSGGTDTQYF. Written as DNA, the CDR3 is TGTGCCAGCTCACCCAACAGCGGGGGCACAGATACGCAGTATTTT.

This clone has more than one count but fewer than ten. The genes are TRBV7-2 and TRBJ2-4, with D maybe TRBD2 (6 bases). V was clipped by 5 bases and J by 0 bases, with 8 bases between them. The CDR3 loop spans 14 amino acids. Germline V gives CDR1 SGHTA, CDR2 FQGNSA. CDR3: CASSPGLAKNIQYF. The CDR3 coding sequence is TGTGCCAGCAGCCCGGGACTAGCCAAAAACATTCAGTACTTC. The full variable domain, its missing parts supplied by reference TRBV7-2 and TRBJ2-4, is GAGVSQSPSNKVTEKGKDVELRCDPISGHTALYWYRQSLGQGLEFLIYFQGNSAPDKSGLPSDRFSAERTGGSVSTLTIQRTQQEDSAVYLCASSPGLAKNIQYFGAGTRLSVL.

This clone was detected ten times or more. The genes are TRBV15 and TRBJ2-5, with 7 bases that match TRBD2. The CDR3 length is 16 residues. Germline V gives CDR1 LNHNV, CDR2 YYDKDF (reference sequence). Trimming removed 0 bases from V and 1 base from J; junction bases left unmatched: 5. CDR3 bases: TGTGCCACCAGCAGAGATCCCGGCGGGGGCCAAGAGACCCAGTACTTC. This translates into CATSRDPGGGQETQYF. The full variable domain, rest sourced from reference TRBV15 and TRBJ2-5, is DAMVIQNPRYQVTQFGKPVTLSCSQTLNHNVMYWYQQKSSQAPKLLFHYYDKDFNNEADTPDNFQSRRPNTSFCFLDIRSPGLGDTAMYLCATSRDPGGGQETQYFGPGTRLLVL.

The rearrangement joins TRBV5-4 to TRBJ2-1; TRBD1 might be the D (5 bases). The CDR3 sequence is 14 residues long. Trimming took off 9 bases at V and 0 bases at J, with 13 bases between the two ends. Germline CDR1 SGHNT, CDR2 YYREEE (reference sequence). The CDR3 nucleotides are TGTGCCATAAAAAGGACAAGCTCCTACAATGAGCAGTTCTTC. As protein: CAIKRTSSYNEQFF.

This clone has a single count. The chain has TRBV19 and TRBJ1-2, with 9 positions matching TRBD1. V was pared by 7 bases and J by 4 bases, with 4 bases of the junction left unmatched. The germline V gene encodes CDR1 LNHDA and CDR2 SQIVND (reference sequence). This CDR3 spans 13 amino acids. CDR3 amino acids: CASNLDRGYGYTF. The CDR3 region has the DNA TGTGCCAGTAACCTGGACAGGGGCTATGGCTACACCTTC.

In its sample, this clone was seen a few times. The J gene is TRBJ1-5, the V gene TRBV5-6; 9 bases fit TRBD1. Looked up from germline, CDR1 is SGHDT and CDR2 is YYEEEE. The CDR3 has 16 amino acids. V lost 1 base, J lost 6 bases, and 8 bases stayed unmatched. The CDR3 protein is CASSLRSTGGLQPQHF. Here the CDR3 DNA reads TGTGCCAGCAGCTTGAGGTCCACAGGGGGCCTTCAGCCCCAGCATTTT.

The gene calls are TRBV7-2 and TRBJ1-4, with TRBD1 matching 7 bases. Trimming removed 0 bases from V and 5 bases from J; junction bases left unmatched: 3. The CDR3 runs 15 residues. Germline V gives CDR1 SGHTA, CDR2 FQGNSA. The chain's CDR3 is CASSLAVTGNEKLFF. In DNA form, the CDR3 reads TGTGCCAGCAGCTTAGCAGTGACAGGGAATGAAAAACTGTTTTTT.

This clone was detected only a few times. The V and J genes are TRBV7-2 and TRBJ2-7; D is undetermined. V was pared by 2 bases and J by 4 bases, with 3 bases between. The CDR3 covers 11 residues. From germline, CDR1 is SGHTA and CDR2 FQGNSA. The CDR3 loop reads CASSLQYEQYF. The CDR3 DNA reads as TGTGCCAGCAGCTTACAGTACGAGCAGTACTTC. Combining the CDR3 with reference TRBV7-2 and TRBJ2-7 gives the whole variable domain GAGVSQSPSNKVTEKGKDVELRCDPISGHTALYWYRQSLGQGLEFLIYFQGNSAPDKSGLPSDRFSAERTGGSVSTLTIQRTQQEDSAVYLCASSLQYEQYFGPGTRLTVT.

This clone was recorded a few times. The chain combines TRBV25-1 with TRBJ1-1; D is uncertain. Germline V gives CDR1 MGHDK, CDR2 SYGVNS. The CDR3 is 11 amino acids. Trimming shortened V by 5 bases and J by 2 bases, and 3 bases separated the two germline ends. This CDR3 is CASSQNTEAFF. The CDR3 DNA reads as TGTGCCAGCAGTCAAAACACTGAAGCTTTCTTT.

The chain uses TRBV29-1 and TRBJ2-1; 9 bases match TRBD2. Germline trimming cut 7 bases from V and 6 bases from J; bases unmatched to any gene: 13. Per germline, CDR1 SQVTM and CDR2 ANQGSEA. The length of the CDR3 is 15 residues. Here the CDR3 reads CSAPPRGGGFNEQFF. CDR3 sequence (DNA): TGCAGCGCTCCCCCCCGCGGGGGGGGTTTCAATGAGCAGTTCTTC.

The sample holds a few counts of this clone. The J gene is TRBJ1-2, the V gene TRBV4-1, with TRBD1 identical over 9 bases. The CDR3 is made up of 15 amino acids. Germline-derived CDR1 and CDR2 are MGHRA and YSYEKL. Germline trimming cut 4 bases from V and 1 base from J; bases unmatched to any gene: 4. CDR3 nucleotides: TGCGCCAGCAGCCCTTCGGGACAGGGTAACTATGGCTACACCTTC. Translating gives CASSPSGQGNYGYTF.

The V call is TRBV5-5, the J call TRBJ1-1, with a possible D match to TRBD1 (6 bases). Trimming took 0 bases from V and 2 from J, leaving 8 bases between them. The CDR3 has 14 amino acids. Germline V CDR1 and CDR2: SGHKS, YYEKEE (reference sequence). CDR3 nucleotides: TGTGCCAGCAGCTTGGACAGGGCTAACACTGAAGCTTTCTTT. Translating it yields CASSLDRANTEAFF.

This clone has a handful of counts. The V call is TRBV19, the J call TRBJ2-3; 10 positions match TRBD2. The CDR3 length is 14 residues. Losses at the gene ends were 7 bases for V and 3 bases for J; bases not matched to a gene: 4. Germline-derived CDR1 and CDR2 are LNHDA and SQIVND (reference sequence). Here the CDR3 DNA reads TGTGCCAGTAAGAAGCGGGGGGGAACAGATACGCAGTATTTT. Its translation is CASKKRGGTDTQYF.

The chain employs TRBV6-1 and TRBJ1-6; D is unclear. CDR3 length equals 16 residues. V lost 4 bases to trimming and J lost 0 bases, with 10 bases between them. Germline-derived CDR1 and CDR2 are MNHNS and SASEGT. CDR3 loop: CASSAVFSSYNSPLHF. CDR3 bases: TGTGCCAGCAGTGCTGTCTTTAGCTCCTATAATTCACCCCTCCACTTT.

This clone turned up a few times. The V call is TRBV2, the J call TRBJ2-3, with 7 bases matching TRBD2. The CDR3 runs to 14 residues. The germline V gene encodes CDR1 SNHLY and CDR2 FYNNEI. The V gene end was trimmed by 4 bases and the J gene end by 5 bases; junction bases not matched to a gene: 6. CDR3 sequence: CASSATSLEDTQYF. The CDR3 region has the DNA TGTGCCAGCAGTGCGACTAGCTTGGAAGATACGCAGTATTTT.